The clone carrying this T cell receptor (beta chain) has a single count. Data came from immunoSEQ multiplex PCR; TCRdb stores just in-frame clones and leaves some out. The data contain 70,000 or so clones, approximately 89% of them singletons. This sample stems from a study of technical replicates of blood from a handful of donors. Sequencing input: PBMCs. This receptor was taken from a human donor in good health. Some clones in this sample may be carry-over from other donors' samples.

The DNA of the CDR3 is TGTGCCAGCAGTGCACCGGGACAGGGGAAGTATGGCTACACCTTC. As protein: CASSAPGQGKYGYTF. The V gene is TRBV27, the J gene TRBJ1-2; 10 nucleotides agree with TRBD1. This CDR3 region has 15 residues. J was trimmed by 5 bases and V by 5 bases; bases with no gene match: 8. CDR1 and CDR2 from the germline V gene are MNHEY and SMNVEV (reference sequence).